The present TCR beta chain was sequenced within a study of OX40 agonist ivuxolimab in advanced cancers. Regarding the study in general: Ivuxolimab was an agonistic, fully human IgG2 monoclonal antibody directed against OX40 (CD134), a costimulatory receptor. Intravenous ivuxolimab was administered to patients every 2 weeks at six dose levels: 0.01, 0.1, 0.3, 1.5, 3 and 10 mg/kg. Of the approximately 50 patients in dose escalation, about 20 had hepatocellular carcinoma, some 15 had melanoma, 9 had renal cell carcinoma and 9 had head and neck cancer. In the dose-escalation cohort, 70% to 85% of patients were male, and the mean age was 60 years with a range of about 20 to 90. Prior anti-PD-1, anti-PD-L1 or anti-CTLA-4 therapy was permitted, and approximately 42% of dose-escalation patients had received checkpoint inhibitors. Partial responses occurred in three dose-escalation patients: two with cutaneous melanoma and one with hepatocellular carcinoma. The purpose of peripheral TCRbeta sequencing was to test whether ivuxolimab changed TCR sequence diversity and led to clonal T-cell expansion. The paper describes the monotherapy dose-escalation part (N of about 55 patients) of the phase I trial of ivuxolimab.

Here is what the overall study found, with its caveats: Clonal expansion of both CD4+ and CD8+ blood T cells was observed from baseline to week 6 at doses 0.1 to 3.0 mg/kg. On average, CD8+ T cells showed more expanded clones than CD4+ T cells after ivuxolimab. The antigen specificity of the peripheral T cells that underwent clonal expansion was not determined. Low levels of normalized T-cell clonal expansion were also seen in some patients who did not respond. In the 0.1-3.0 mg/kg groups, partial responders had among the lowest normalized peripheral clonal expansion, particularly in CD8+ T cells.

The trial excluded patients who had a history of autoimmune disease or were on systemic immunosuppression. Peripheral blood for TCR sequencing was collected from all dose cohorts at baseline, on cycle 4 day 1, and on cycle 7 day 1. Samples came from an open-label, multicenter, first-in-human phase I dose-escalation trial of ivuxolimab. The trial enrolled adults with locally advanced or metastatic head and neck squamous cell, hepatocellular, melanoma or renal cell carcinoma. Before TCR sequencing, CD4+ and CD8+ T cells were separately sorted from peripheral blood. For sequencing of the TCRbeta CDR3 region, genomic DNA was extracted from the sorted cells. The immunoSEQ Assay was used to sequence the TCRbeta CDR3 regions. Entries here come from immuneACCESS through TCRdb and include only in-frame sequences with V and J called. Some clones fail to appear in such tables; in the studies checked, an unresolved V gene covers under half of the shortfall, and the cause of the remainder is unknown. For this sample the table gives around 150,000 clones, of which approximately 94% were detected only once. The leading ten clones occupy more than 1% of the sample.

With regard to this clone: Its antigen is not yet known. No base-level quality is on record; no much larger clone is a single base apart.

The specimen comprised CD4+ or CD8+ T cells sorted from blood, sampled in a trial of the OX40 agonist ivuxolimab. The source of this sequence is an adult with an advanced solid tumor such as melanoma, head and neck, liver or kidney cancer.

CDR3 loop: CASSAPPSGRWSDTQYF. In nucleotide form, the sequence is TGTGCCAGCAGCGCCCCCCCTAGCGGGAGATGGTCGGATACGCAGTATTTT. The rearrangement joined TRBV5-6 to TRBJ2-3; TRBD2 lines up with 10 middle nucleotides. Trimming removed 4 bases from V and 6 bases from J; the gene matches leave 14 bases unexplained. The CDR3 holds 17 amino acids from the cysteine to the phenylalanine. Of the read, only the CDR3 DNA is kept; its 51 bases are in frame from base 1. The germline V gene yields SGHDT for CDR1 and YYEEEE for CDR2.